Below are 27 T cell receptor beta chains sequenced from a single sample in a study of Ad26.COV2.S vaccination and SARS-CoV-2 variants (dated by TCRdb to the early 2020s). The treatment or condition label, read with the paper, signifies: roughly 19 received Ad26.COV2.S at low or high dose, single or two shots; a few received placebo; per-sample allocation not given. For vaccine and placebo recipients, repertoires were sequenced using samples collected on day 63 after the first injection. Libraries were made using the immunoSEQ multiplex PCR assay. The immuneACCESS repertoire file appears here via TCRdb, limited to in-frame rearrangements. These files lack a portion of the clones; in checked studies, under half of the deficit traces to unresolved V genes, and the cause of the others is not known. For this sample the table gives about 350,000 clones, of which approximately 86% were detected only once. Of the sample, about 10% is held by the ten largest clones.

Sequences were derived from peripheral blood, sampled in a trial of Ad26.COV2.S vaccine versus placebo. All receptors come from a person aged 18 to 65 who received the Ad26.COV2.S COVID-19 vaccine or a placebo.

V and J are TRBV10-3 and TRBJ1-2; D gene unclear. Per the germline V gene, CDR1 is ENHRY and CDR2 is SYGVKD. There are 14 residues in the CDR3. Trimming left V 2 bases short and J 4 bases short, with 11 bases between. The CDR3 protein is CAISERSEGYGYTF. The DNA for the CDR3 is TGTGCCATCAGTGAGAGGTCCGAGGGCTATGGCTACACCTTC.

Here the CDR3 DNA reads TGTGCCAGCAGCTTTATCGACACCGGGGAGCTGTTTTTT. It specifies CASSFIDTGELFF. V is TRBV7-3 and J is TRBJ2-2; the D is unclear. Germline CDR1 SGHTA, CDR2 FQGTGA. V was shortened by 3 bases and J by 3 bases, with 5 bases between the two germline ends. The CDR3 is made up of 13 amino acids.

V usage is TRBV28 and J usage is TRBJ1-6; possibly TRBD1 for D (6 bases). Trimming left V 6 bases short and J 7 bases short, with 13 bases between. Per the germline V gene, CDR1 is MDHEN and CDR2 is SYDVKM. The CDR3 is made up of 14 amino acids. The CDR3 region has the DNA TGTGCCAGCAGGGGAGGGGGGGCCAATTCACCCCTCCACTTT. Amino acids: CASRGGGANSPLHF.

The chain combines TRBV5-1 with TRBJ2-7, with no clear D. Germline-derived CDR1 and CDR2 are SGHRS and YFSETQ. The CDR3 extends over 18 amino acids. The germline V and J ends were trimmed by 0 bases and 0 bases, with 19 bases remaining between them. CDR3 in amino acids: CASSLGSYDSTYSYEQYF. DNA for the CDR3: TGCGCCAGCAGCTTGGGCTCCTATGACTCAACCTACTCCTACGAGCAGTACTTC.

The chain carries TRBV19 and TRBJ2-1; 7 bases align to TRBD1. The V gene's germline CDR1 is LNHDA and CDR2 SQIVND (reference sequence). The CDR3 is made up of 14 amino acids. J was trimmed by 2 bases and V by 10 bases; bases with no gene match: 8. The CDR3 DNA sequence: TGTGCCATCGGCCCCGGGACAGCCTACAATGAGCAGTTCTTC. Its translation: CAIGPGTAYNEQFF.

The V call is TRBV10-1, the J call TRBJ2-7; 8 bases line up with TRBD2. Per the germline V gene, CDR1 is WNHNN and CDR2 is SYGVQD (reference sequence). The CDR3 has 15 residues. The trim removed 6 bases at V and 3 bases at J, leaving 10 bases unmatched. The CDR3, as DNA: TGCGCCAGCAGAAAACTAGCGGCCACTGGCTACGAGCAGTACTTC. This gives the protein CASRKLAATGYEQYF.

V gene TRBV6-2 or TRBV6-3 combines with J gene TRBJ2-3; weak D call: TRBD2 (5 bases). The CDR3 is 13 amino acids. V lost 2 bases, J lost 2 bases, and 5 bases lay in between. In germline, CDR1 is MNHEY, CDR2 SVGEGT. In DNA form, the CDR3 reads TGTGCCAGCAGTTACCGGGACACAGATACGCAGTATTTT. Residues: CASSYRDTDTQYF.

The gene calls are TRBV25-1 and TRBJ1-1, with D maybe TRBD1 (5 bases). Trimming removed 3 bases from V and 6 bases from J, with 8 bases in between. The CDR3 runs 12 residues. The V gene's germline CDR1 is MGHDK and CDR2 SYGVNS. The CDR3 protein is CASSDPGAEAFF. The CDR3 nucleotides are TGTGCCAGCAGTGACCCGGGGGCTGAAGCTTTCTTT.

The chain is built from TRBV19 and TRBJ2-3; 8 bases agree with TRBD1. The J segment lost 7 bases and the V segment lost 0 bases, leaving 9 bases of the junction unmatched. There are 16 residues in the CDR3. In germline, CDR1 is LNHDA, CDR2 SQIVND (reference sequence). The CDR3 loop reads CASSIDGPGGAYTQYF. DNA for the CDR3: TGTGCCAGTAGTATAGATGGGCCAGGGGGCGCGTATACGCAGTATTTT.

V usage is TRBV6-7 and J usage is TRBJ2-4, with a possible D match to TRBD2 (5 bases). TRBV6-7 counts as an open reading frame of uncertain function. V was shortened by 7 bases and J by 0 bases, with 16 bases between the two germline ends. CDR3 length: 16 amino acids. The CDR3 coding sequence is TGTGCCAGCATTAGCGCGATAGTACGAGCCAAAAACATTCAGTACTTC. It is translated as CASISAIVRAKNIQYF.

V is TRBV12-3 or TRBV12-4 and J is TRBJ1-2; tentatively, D is TRBD1 (6 bases). V was cut by 7 bases and J by 2 bases, with 11 bases left in between. The CDR3 spans 13 residues. The CDR3 region is CASTKTGNYGYTF. The DNA for the CDR3 is TGTGCCAGCACGAAAACAGGGAACTATGGCTACACCTTC.

This clone was seen just once. This chain uses TRBV7-2 with TRBJ2-7; D may be TRBD2 (6 bases). Germline loops: CDR1 SGHTA, CDR2 FQGNSA. The CDR3 extends over 14 amino acids. Trimming cost V 3 bases and J 4 bases, with 13 bases left between them. In nucleotides, the CDR3 is TGTGCCAGCAGCTTTACGGGGGAGCTTTACGAGCAGTACTTC. Translating gives CASSFTGELYEQYF.

This clone has more than one count but fewer than ten. The rearrangement uses TRBV5-1 and TRBJ2-1; D is possibly TRBD1 (6 bases). The CDR3 loop spans 14 amino acids. Germline V gene lookup returns CDR1 SGHRS and CDR2 YFSETQ. V was trimmed by 5 bases and J by 2 bases, leaving 11 bases between them. The CDR3 here is CASRLTGTYNEQFF. The DNA for the CDR3 is TGCGCCAGCAGGTTGACAGGTACCTACAATGAGCAGTTCTTC.

This clone was seen just once. The chain employs TRBV5-1 and TRBJ1-2; 7 bases are a match to TRBD1. Unmatched junction bases numbered 7, after V lost 4 bases and J lost 4 bases. The CDR3 is 14 residues long. Germline V lookup: CDR1 SGHRS, CDR2 YFSETQ. The CDR3 is CASSTSTGTYGYTF. In nucleotides, the CDR3 is TGCGCCAGCAGCACCTCGACAGGGACCTATGGCTACACCTTC.

The CDR3 bases are TGCGCCAGCAGCCCAGTGGGGAGCGTCAATTCACCCCTCCACTTT. Its protein is CASSPVGSVNSPLHF. The chain links TRBV4-1 to TRBJ1-6; unclear D gene. The germline gives CDR1 MGHRA, CDR2 YSYEKL. The CDR3 extends over 15 amino acids. Trimming stripped 4 bases from V and 7 bases from J, with 14 bases between.

This clone was picked up a small number of times. CDR3 protein: CASSQDRFGATNEKLFF. DNA for the CDR3: TGCGCCAGCAGCCAAGATCGGTTCGGCGCAACTAATGAAAAACTGTTTTTT. The chain carries TRBV4-3 and TRBJ1-4; D unresolved. The ends were cut back, 0 bases at V and 0 bases at J, with 11 bases in the middle. Germline-derived CDR1 and CDR2 are LGHNA and YSLEER. This CDR3 has 17 residues.

This clone occurred a few times. The V and J genes are TRBV10-3 and TRBJ1-1; maybe TRBD1 (5 bases). CDR1 and CDR2 (germline): ENHRY, SYGVKD. Trimming left V 3 bases short and J 1 base short, with 6 bases between. The CDR3 extends over 13 amino acids. In nucleotides, the CDR3 is TGTGCCATCAGTGACACAGGGAACACTGAAGCTTTCTTT. This encodes CAISDTGNTEAFF.

V gene TRBV9 combines with J gene TRBJ2-3; D might be TRBD1 (5 bases). V lost 0 bases to trimming and J lost 1 base, with 12 bases between them. This CDR3 region has 16 residues. Germline V lookup: CDR1 SGDLS, CDR2 YYNGEE. In DNA form, the CDR3 reads TGTGCCAGCAGCGTAGACAGCAGGGTACGCACAGATACGCAGTATTTT. This sequence encodes CASSVDSRVRTDTQYF.

The rearrangement uses TRBV6-6 and TRBJ2-3; D is unresolved. The germline gives CDR1 MNHNY, CDR2 SVGAGI (reference sequence). CDR3 length: 12 amino acids. Trimming removed 4 bases at V and 5 bases at J, with 7 bases between. The CDR3 nucleotides are TGTGCCAGCAGTTTAAGTCTAGATACGCAGTATTTT. This encodes CASSLSLDTQYF.

The V and J genes are TRBV28 and TRBJ1-6, with no clear D. CDR1 and CDR2 from the germline V gene are MDHEN and SYDVKM. V was cut by 3 bases and J by 11 bases, with 8 bases left in between. The CDR3 consists of 12 residues. The CDR3 sequence: CASSLKGAPLHF. The CDR3 bases are TGTGCCAGCAGTTTGAAGGGAGCACCCCTCCACTTT.

This chain uses TRBV24-1 with TRBJ2-1; the match to TRBD1 covers 7 bases. Losses at the gene ends were 5 bases for V and 5 bases for J; bases not matched to a gene: 5. The CDR3 totals 14 residues. The germline CDR1 and CDR2 sequences are KGHDR and SFDVKD. This chain's CDR3 is CATSGWTGDNEQFF. The CDR3 DNA reads TGTGCCACCAGTGGTTGGACAGGCGACAATGAGCAGTTCTTC.

The rearrangement joins TRBV6-6 to TRBJ1-5; possible D gene TRBD1, 5 bases. V shed 5 bases and J shed 3 bases, with 17 bases lying between them. The CDR3 totals 16 residues. Germline V gene sequence: CDR1 MNHNY, CDR2 SVGAGI (reference sequence). This CDR3 reads CASSPPGGVNNQPQHF. As DNA, the CDR3 is TGTGCCAGCAGTCCTCCGGGAGGGGTAAACAATCAGCCCCAGCATTTT.

This chain joins TRBV7-9 and TRBJ2-3, with TRBD2 matching over 9 bases. The CDR3 totals 16 residues. Trimming removed 5 bases from V and 1 base from J; junction bases left unmatched: 7. Per the germline V gene, CDR1 is SEHNR and CDR2 is FQNEAQ (reference sequence). CDR3 residues: CASSALSGRGTDTQYF. In DNA form, the CDR3 reads TGTGCCAGCAGCGCCCTTAGCGGGAGAGGCACAGATACGCAGTATTTT.

To note about this clone: This CDR3 is also generated by other DNA sequences in the sample. V usage is TRBV28 and J usage is TRBJ2-7; tentatively, D is TRBD2 (5 bases). Trimming removed 5 bases at V and 1 base at J, with 12 bases between. The germline CDR1 and CDR2 sequences are MDHEN and SYDVKM. This CDR3 is 14 amino acids long. The CDR3 DNA sequence: TGTGCCAGCAGTCCCGGAGGTTTTTCCTACGAGCAGTACTTC. It yields the protein CASSPGGFSYEQYF.

This clone has only one observation. The rearrangement joins TRBV5-3 to TRBJ2-7, with D perhaps matching TRBD2 (6 bases). TRBV5-3 is filed as an ORF, its function uncertain. Trimming left V 5 bases short and J 0 bases short, with 9 bases between. CDR3 size: 13 residues. DNA for the CDR3: TGTGCCAGAAGTCTTAGCGGCTCCTACGAGCAGTACTTC. It is translated as CARSLSGSYEQYF.

V usage is TRBV2 and J usage is TRBJ2-1, with 13 bases identical to TRBD2. The germline CDR1 and CDR2 sequences are SNHLY and FYNNEI. The trim removed 8 bases at V and 10 bases at J, leaving 11 bases unmatched. The CDR3 has 15 residues. The CDR3 is CASRRLAGGRKEQFF. The CDR3 nucleotides read TGTGCCAGCCGTCGACTAGCGGGGGGCCGGAAGGAGCAGTTCTTC.

This chain joins TRBV5-1 and TRBJ2-5; possible D gene TRBD1, 6 bases. The CDR3 is made up of 15 amino acids. The V and J ends lost 4 bases and 7 bases respectively, with 20 bases between them. The germline CDR1 and CDR2 sequences are SGHRS and YFSETQ. CDR3 amino acids: CASSRGTFVGGTQYF. As DNA, the CDR3 is TGCGCCAGCAGCCGAGGGACATTCGTCGGTGGGACCCAGTACTTC.